This T cell receptor (beta chain) was found in a study of T cell repertoires in cytomegalovirus infection. TCRdb independently ran MiXCR on the reads; one entry per CDR3 protein. Among over 90,000 distinct CDR3 sequences listed, approximately 16% were seen once. Germline V gene data show CDR1 as SNHLY and CDR2 as FYNNEI. The CDR3 spans 15 residues. Trimming took 1 base from V and 10 from J, leaving 17 bases between them. V usage is TRBV2 and J usage is TRBJ2-1; the D is unclear. The origin of this receptor is a human donor in good health (CMV status not recorded). Some clones in this sample may be carry-over from other donors' samples. Input material: PBMCs. CDR3 region: CASSEGVGSFKEQFF. CDR3 nucleotides: TGTGCCAGCAGTGAAGGGGTAGGATCCTTCAAGGAGCAGTTCTTC.